The 30 T cell receptor beta chains given below trace back to one sample, sequenced in a study of cytomegalovirus exposure and HLA in healthy donors. The PCR employed 60 Vbeta primers together with 13 Jbeta primers. The assay was immunoSEQ multiplex PCR, and TCRdb's table has in-frame clones only and misses some. The top ten clones hold less than 3% of a sample with about 55,000 clones, 77% of them seen once. The material sequenced was PBMCs. These receptors were taken from a female donor in good health and CMV-seronegative.

A note on this clone: Other nucleotide sequences in the sample specify the same CDR3. The CDR3 region is CASSLGLAGNQPQHF. Here the CDR3 DNA reads TGTGCCAGCAGCCTGGGGCTTGCTGGCAATCAGCCCCAGCATTTT. The rearrangement links TRBV2 to TRBJ1-5; D may be TRBD1 (5 bases). Deletions cut 6 bases from V and 2 bases from J, with 14 bases between. The CDR3 is 15 residues long. Germline CDR1 is SNHLY and CDR2 is FYNNEI.

The chain couples TRBV5-1 to TRBJ2-1; D might be TRBD1 (6 bases). Germline V gene lookup returns CDR1 SGHRS and CDR2 YFSETQ. The CDR3 has 16 amino acids. The V gene lost 7 bases and the J gene lost 0 bases, with 17 bases spanning the gap. CDR3 sequence: CASFRDTLSSYNEQFF. The CDR3 coding sequence is TGCGCCAGCTTTCGGGACACCTTATCCTCCTACAATGAGCAGTTCTTC.

V and J are TRBV6-5 and TRBJ1-1; 8 bases line up with TRBD1. Germline lookup yields CDR1 MNHEY and CDR2 SVGAGI. This CDR3 spans 14 amino acids. The V and J ends lost 7 bases and 3 bases, in that order; junction bases with no gene match: 7. The CDR3 spells CASKGQGGYTEAFF. CDR3 in DNA: TGTGCCAGCAAAGGACAGGGAGGATACACTGAAGCTTTCTTT.

The chain carries TRBV28 and TRBJ2-7; 9 bases map to TRBD1. J lost 3 bases, V lost 6 bases, and 15 bases had no gene match. This CDR3 contains 17 residues. CDR1 and CDR2 from the germline V gene are MDHEN and SYDVKM. The CDR3 sequence is CASSHLDRGKYDYEQYF. Written as DNA, the CDR3 is TGTGCCAGCAGCCACCTGGACAGGGGAAAGTACGACTACGAGCAGTACTTC.

The gene calls are TRBV7-9 and TRBJ2-7, with 8 bases that match TRBD2. CDR1 and CDR2 (germline): SEHNR, FQNEAQ (reference sequence). V lost 5 bases, J lost 3 bases, and 12 bases stayed unmatched. The CDR3 has 16 amino acids. CDR3 sequence: CASSPNIGLAGYEQYF. The CDR3 DNA reads TGTGCCAGCAGCCCCAACATCGGACTAGCCGGCTACGAGCAGTACTTC. The entire variable domain, with the rest obtained from reference TRBV7-9 and TRBJ2-7, is as follows: DTGVSQNPRHKITKRGQNVTFRCDPISEHNRLYWYRQTLGQGPEFLTYFQNEAQLEKSRLLSDRFSAERPKGSFSTLEIQRTEQGDSAMYLCASSPNIGLAGYEQYFGPGTRLTVT.

The chain links TRBV5-1 to TRBJ2-2, with D uncertain. V was pared by 0 bases and J by 0 bases, with 3 bases between. Germline CDR1 reads SGHRS; CDR2 reads YFSETQ. The length of the CDR3 is 14 residues. The CDR3 here is CASSLASNTGELFF. The CDR3 DNA reads TGCGCCAGCAGCTTGGCGTCGAACACCGGGGAGCTGTTTTTT.

This clone came up a few times. The gene calls are TRBV4-2 and TRBJ2-7, with TRBD2 matching 7 bases. The CDR3 is 16 amino acids. Germline trimming cut 0 bases from V and 6 bases from J; bases unmatched to any gene: 11. Germline V gene sequence: CDR1 LGHNA, CDR2 YNFKEQ. The CDR3 sequence is CASSQDHGSGTAEQYF. DNA for the CDR3: TGTGCCAGCAGCCAAGATCACGGGAGCGGGACGGCCGAGCAGTACTTC.

The rearrangement uses TRBV4-1 and TRBJ2-7, with TRBD1 matching 11 bases. The CDR3 is made up of 15 amino acids. V was clipped by 8 bases and J by 0 bases; unmatched bases: 6. Germline CDR1 is MGHRA and CDR2 is YSYEKL. The CDR3 reads CASSRDRGSSYEQYF. CDR3 coding DNA: TGCGCCAGCTCCCGGGACAGGGGGAGCTCCTACGAGCAGTACTTC.

The V and J genes are TRBV6-6 and TRBJ1-5; 7 nucleotides line up with TRBD1. This CDR3 has 16 amino acids. V gave up 5 bases and J gave up 1 base; unmatched junction bases: 8. CDR1 MNHNY and CDR2 SVGAGI come from the germline V gene (reference sequence). CDR3 DNA: TGTGCCAGCAGTGCGCGACAGGGTGGAAGCAATCAGCCCCAGCATTTT. It yields the protein CASSARQGGSNQPQHF.

This chain links TRBV9 with TRBJ2-7, with a tentative D call TRBD2 (6 bases). The CDR3 loop spans 14 amino acids. The germline V gene has CDR1 SGDLS and CDR2 YYNGEE. V lost 0 bases, J lost 3 bases, and 10 bases lay in between. CDR3 protein: CASSVGSGSYEQYF. The CDR3 DNA reads TGTGCCAGCAGCGTAGGTAGCGGCAGCTACGAGCAGTACTTC.

The chain uses TRBV4-3 and TRBJ2-2; 7 bases map to TRBD2. V shed 6 bases and J 2 bases; nucleotides not matched to a gene: 6. CDR3 length: 15 residues. Germline CDR1 reads LGHNA; CDR2 reads YSLEER. CDR3 bases: TGCGCCAGCAGTGATACTAGCGATAACACCGGGGAGCTGTTTTTT. This codes for CASSDTSDNTGELFF.

The genes are TRBV7-9 and TRBJ2-1; 13 nucleotides line up with TRBD2. Germline CDR1 and CDR2: SEHNR and FQNEAQ (reference sequence). V trimming: 5 bases; J trimming: 8 bases; junction bases outside the gene matches: 9. The CDR3 has 16 residues. The CDR3 loop reads CASSKTSGRASHEQFF. CDR3 sequence (DNA): TGTGCCAGCAGCAAAACTAGCGGGAGGGCCTCCCATGAGCAGTTCTTC.

The chain employs TRBV7-9 and TRBJ2-2; TRBD2 agrees at 7 bases. This CDR3 has 14 amino acids. CDR1 is SEHNR, CDR2 FQNEAQ, per germline (reference sequence). V lost 5 bases and J lost 7; bases outside the gene matches: 7. The CDR3 protein is CASSRDYDGGELFF. The CDR3 bases are TGTGCCAGCAGCCGGGACTACGACGGCGGGGAGCTGTTTTTT.

The chain couples TRBV5-1 to TRBJ1-1; 7 nucleotides match TRBD1. CDR1 SGHRS and CDR2 YFSETQ come from the germline V gene. With V trimmed by 1 base and J by 4 bases, 4 bases remained unmatched. This CDR3 has 14 residues. The CDR3 nucleotides read TGCGCCAGCAGCTTGTCAGGGGGTGGCACTGAAGCTTTCTTT. As protein: CASSLSGGGTEAFF.

The chain is built from TRBV9 and TRBJ1-1; 7 bases are a match to TRBD1. J lost 3 bases, V lost 4 bases, and 9 bases had no gene match. Germline CDR1 reads SGDLS; CDR2 reads YYNGEE. CDR3 length: 15 amino acids. DNA of the CDR3: TGTGCCAGCAGCCCGAATGAGGGGGCTTACACTGAAGCTTTCTTT. Protein: CASSPNEGAYTEAFF. The full variable domain, with the rest looked up from reference TRBV9 and TRBJ1-1, is DSGVTQTPKHLITATGQRVTLRCSPRSGDLSVYWYQQSLDQGLQFLIQYYNGEERAKGNILERFSAQQFPDLHSELNLSSLELGDSALYFCASSPNEGAYTEAFFGQGTRLTVV.

V is TRBV7-2 and J is TRBJ2-1; TRBD1 matches at 7 bases. CDR1 SGHTA and CDR2 FQGNSA come from the germline V gene. The V and J ends lost 3 bases and 4 bases, in that order; junction bases with no gene match: 9. This CDR3 contains 16 residues. Here the CDR3 reads CASSFSISTGYNEQFF. The DNA for the CDR3 is TGTGCCAGCAGCTTTTCGATTTCGACAGGGTACAATGAGCAGTTCTTC.

The chain uses TRBV21-1 and TRBJ1-5; the table's D call of TRBD1 was not tested on the DNA. TRBV21-1 is deemed a pseudogene. CDR3 length: 19 amino acids. The CDR3 bases are TGTGCCAGCAGCCCGCTGAGGACAGGGGGCAATGAGGACAATCAGCCCCAGCATTTT. It encodes CASSPLRTGGNEDNQPQHF.

This clone was found a few times. The chain is built from TRBV19 and TRBJ2-3; D gene ambiguous. Trimming pared 3 bases from V and 3 bases from J, leaving 13 bases between. The germline gives CDR1 LNHDA, CDR2 SQIVND (reference sequence). The CDR3 is 15 residues long. CDR3: CASSMGSPATDTQYF. The DNA of the CDR3 is TGTGCCAGTAGTATGGGCAGCCCGGCTACAGATACGCAGTATTTT.

The rearrangement links TRBV28 to TRBJ2-7, with D possibly being TRBD2 (6 bases). Deletions cut 6 bases from V and 1 base from J, with 19 bases between. Germline CDR1 reads MDHEN; CDR2 reads SYDVKM. The CDR3 spans 16 residues. The CDR3 DNA is TGTGCCAGCAGCCACCCCCGGGGACGGGGGTCCTACGAGCAGTACTTC. Translating it yields CASSHPRGRGSYEQYF.

This rearrangement joins TRBV5-6 to TRBJ2-5, with 7 bases identical to TRBD2. TRBJ2-7 explains the end of the DNA better; the J call may be wrong. This CDR3 spans 11 amino acids. The germline V gene has CDR1 SGHDT and CDR2 YYEEEE. DNA of the CDR3: TGTGCCAGCAGCTGGGGGGGCGAGCAGTACTTC. Encoded protein: CASSWGGEQYF.

The chain couples TRBV5-1 to TRBJ2-2; 11 bases agree with TRBD2. The V segment lost 4 bases and the J segment 4 bases; nucleotides outside the gene matches: 6. Germline values: CDR1 SGHRS, CDR2 YFSETQ. The CDR3 is made up of 16 amino acids. The CDR3 sequence: CASSIGLAGGTGELFF. CDR3 bases: TGCGCCAGCAGCATAGGACTAGCGGGCGGCACCGGGGAGCTGTTTTTT. Supplemented by reference TRBV5-1 and TRBJ2-2, the full variable domain reads KAGVTQTPRYLIKTRGQQVTLSCSPISGHRSVSWYQQTPGQGLQFLFEYFSETQRNKGNFPGRFSGRQFSNSRSEMNVSTLELGDSALYLCASSIGLAGGTGELFFGEGSRLTVL.

The chain joins TRBV5-4 to TRBJ2-2; 12 bases fit TRBD2. Losses at the gene ends were 1 base for V and 4 bases for J; bases not matched to a gene: 8. Germline V gene sequence: CDR1 SGHNT, CDR2 YYREEE (reference sequence). The CDR3 has 18 amino acids. The CDR3 bases are TGTGCCAGCAGCTTGAAGATCGGACTAGCGGGACCCACCGGGGAGCTGTTTTTT. This translates into CASSLKIGLAGPTGELFF.

The J gene is TRBJ1-3, the V gene TRBV28, with a weak D call TRBD1 (5 bases). The CDR3 is 14 amino acids. V lost 10 bases to trimming and J lost 0 bases, with 13 bases between them. Germline assignment: CDR1 MDHEN and CDR2 SYDVKM. The DNA of the CDR3 is TGTGCCACCTCCGACAGCTACTCTGGAAACACCATATATTTT. Residues: CATSDSYSGNTIYF.

The chain couples TRBV27 to TRBJ2-1, with 14 bases identical to TRBD2. Looked up from germline, CDR1 is MNHEY and CDR2 is SMNVEV (reference sequence). V gave up 5 bases and J gave up 9 bases; unmatched junction bases: 9. The CDR3 covers 16 residues. CDR3 amino acids: CASSGGLAGVVGEQFF. In DNA form, the CDR3 reads TGTGCCAGCAGTGGGGGACTAGCGGGAGTCGTCGGTGAGCAGTTCTTC.

The CDR3 spells CASSIAGVFGEQYF. CDR3 DNA: TGTGCCAGCAGTATAGCGGGGGTCTTCGGCGAGCAGTACTTC. The gene calls are TRBV7-2 and TRBJ2-7, with TRBD2 matching 9 bases. The CDR3 extends over 14 amino acids. In germline, CDR1 is SGHTA, CDR2 FQGNSA. V trimming: 6 bases; J trimming: 6 bases; junction bases outside the gene matches: 9.

The rearrangement links TRBV6-5 to TRBJ2-1; possibly TRBD2 for D (5 bases). Germline-derived CDR1 and CDR2 are MNHEY and SVGAGI. The germline V and J ends were trimmed by 2 bases and 0 bases, with 11 bases remaining between them. The CDR3 totals 16 residues. The CDR3 DNA is TGTGCCAGCAGTTACGGAAAGAGCGGCTCCTACAATGAGCAGTTCTTC. Residues: CASSYGKSGSYNEQFF.

The V and J genes are TRBV6-5 and TRBJ2-7, with D perhaps matching TRBD1 (6 bases). Trimming took off 0 bases at V and 3 bases at J, with 9 bases between the two ends. CDR1 is MNHEY, CDR2 SVGAGI, per germline. The CDR3 is 14 residues long. CDR3 protein: CASSYSTGGYEQYF. The DNA of the CDR3 is TGTGCCAGCAGTTACTCGACAGGAGGCTACGAGCAGTACTTC.

The V gene is TRBV7-3, the J gene TRBJ1-1; 12 bases are shared with TRBD1. Germline V gives CDR1 SGHTA, CDR2 FQGTGA. J gave up 10 bases and V 1 base, and 4 bases lay outside the gene matches. This CDR3 is built from 14 residues. Here the CDR3 DNA reads TGTGCCAGCAGCTTAAACAGGGACAGGGGGCCAGCTTTCTTT. The encoded protein is CASSLNRDRGPAFF.

The chain uses TRBV18 and TRBJ1-2; D unresolved. Trimming stripped 1 base from V and 0 bases from J, with 6 bases between. This CDR3 region has 14 residues. Germline CDR1 and CDR2: KGHSH and LQKENI. The CDR3: CASSPQESNYGYTF. As DNA, the CDR3 is TGTGCCAGCTCACCACAGGAGTCTAACTATGGCTACACCTTC.

The gene calls are TRBV30 and TRBJ1-2; D gene uncertain. This CDR3 has 14 residues. Trimming took off 3 bases at V and 0 bases at J, with 11 bases between the two ends. The germline CDR1 and CDR2 sequences are GTSNPN and SVGIG (reference sequence). The CDR3 DNA reads TGTGCCTGGAGCCCGGAGGGCGCTAACTATGGCTACACCTTC. Its translation is CAWSPEGANYGYTF.